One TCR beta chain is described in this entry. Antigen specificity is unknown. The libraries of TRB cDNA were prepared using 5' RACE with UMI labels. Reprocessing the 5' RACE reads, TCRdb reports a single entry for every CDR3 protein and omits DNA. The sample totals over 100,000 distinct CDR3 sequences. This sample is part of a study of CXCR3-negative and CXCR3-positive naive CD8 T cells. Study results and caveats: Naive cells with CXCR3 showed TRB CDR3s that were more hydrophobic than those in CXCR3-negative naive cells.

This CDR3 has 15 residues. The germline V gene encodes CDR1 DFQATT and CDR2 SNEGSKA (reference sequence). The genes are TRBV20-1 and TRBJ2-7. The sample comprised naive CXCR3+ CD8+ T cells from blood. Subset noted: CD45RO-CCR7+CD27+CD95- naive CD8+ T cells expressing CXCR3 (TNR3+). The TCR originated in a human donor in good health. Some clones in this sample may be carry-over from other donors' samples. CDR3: CSARDLGGRAYEQYF.